This T cell receptor (beta chain) derives from a study of T cells after posttransplantation cyclophosphamide. Some clones are missing from TCRdb's copy, which holds only in-frame ones; the method was immunoSEQ multiplex PCR. The sample shows about 9,900 clones, 85% to 90% of them seen only once. In germline, CDR1 is SGHTA, CDR2 FQGNSA. V lost 4 bases and J 8 bases, leaving 15 bases between the germline ends. The CDR3 is 14 amino acids. Methotrexate plus calcineurin inhibitor accompanied controls' myeloablative marrow transplants; sampling was 1 year later. Study outcomes and limitations: TRB clonality was highly associated with recipient CMV seropositivity and reactivation. TRB overlap between skin or GI tissue T cells and blood was limited. Later post-transplant blood repertoires were often dominated by donor CD8+ memory clones.

As for this clone: As yet, its antigen is unknown.

The source is a male patient aged 25 to 39 who received an allogeneic stem cell transplant from an unrelated donor, was CMV-positive, and had no GVHD. The graft donor may account for some of the T cells. The source material was PBMCs, sampled after an allogeneic stem cell transplant with a calcineurin inhibitor and methotrexate. The genes are TRBV7-2 and TRBJ1-3; D remains ambiguous. DNA for the CDR3: TGTGCCAGCAGCTCTCGCCGACCGACTGACACCATATATTTT. Protein sequence: CASSSRRPTDTIYF.